This T cell receptor (beta chain) was identified during a study of identical twins. Overall study findings and caveats: Less excess twin sharing appeared in beta out-of-frame sequences. For out-of-frame alpha sequences shared by twins, low generation probability was in excess. For zero-insertion analyses, partial confounding could come from invariant MAIT and iNKT cells.

MiXCR, run by TCRdb on the 5' RACE reads, gives a single entry per CDR3 protein. The repertoire includes around 480,000 distinct CDR3 sequences, 13% to 15% of them detected once, and approximately 1% sits in the top ten. About this clonotype: Its antigen is not identified.

The same data also contributed to another study, on yellow fever vaccine responses in identical twins. That study reports: Twins' T cell vaccine responses reportedly looked partly convergent, partly personalized.

The sample taken for sequencing was CD4+ T cells sorted from blood. This receptor was identified in a young woman in good health.

The CDR3 bases are TGCGCCAGCAGCCCAATAGAGTTGGGGGTTGAGACCCAGTACTTC. Translated, it gives CASSPIELGVETQYF. This rearrangement joins TRBV5-1 to TRBJ2-5; D may be TRBD1 or TRBD2 (5 bases each). CDR1 and CDR2 (germline): SGHRS, YFSETQ. V was trimmed by 4 bases and J by 5 bases, leaving 18 bases between them. The length of the CDR3 is 15 residues. The complete variable domain, with remaining parts taken from reference TRBV5-1 and TRBJ2-5, reads KAGVTQTPRYLIKTRGQQVTLSCSPISGHRSVSWYQQTPGQGLQFLFEYFSETQRNKGNFPGRFSGRQFSNSRSEMNVSTLELGDSALYLCASSPIELGVETQYFGPGTRLLVL.